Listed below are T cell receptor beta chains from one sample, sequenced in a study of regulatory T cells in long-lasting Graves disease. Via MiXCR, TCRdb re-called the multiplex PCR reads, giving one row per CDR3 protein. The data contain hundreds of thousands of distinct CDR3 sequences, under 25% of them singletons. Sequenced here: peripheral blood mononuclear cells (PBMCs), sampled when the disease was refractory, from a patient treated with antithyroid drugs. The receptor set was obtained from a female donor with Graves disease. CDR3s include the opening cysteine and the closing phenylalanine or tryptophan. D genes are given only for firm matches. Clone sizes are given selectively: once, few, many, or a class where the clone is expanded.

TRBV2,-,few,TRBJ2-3,TGTGCCAGCAGTAAACAAAGCGGTACCCGGGATACGCAGTATTTT,CASSKQSGTRDTQYF
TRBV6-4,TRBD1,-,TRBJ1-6,TGTGCCAGCAGCAGGGGGATTAATAATTCACCCCTCCACTTT,CASSRGINNSPLHF
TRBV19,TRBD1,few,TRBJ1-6,TGTGCCAGCAGCCCGGGACAGGGAGTACCCCTCCACTTT,CASSPGQGVPLHF
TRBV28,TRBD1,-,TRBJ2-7,TGTGCCAGTTTAGATCGGACAGGGGGCGCCGGGCAGTACTTC,CASLDRTGGAGQYF
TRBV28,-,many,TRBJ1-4,TGTGCCAGCAGTCGGCGACAGTCAGCTAATGAAAAACTGTTTTTT,CASSRRQSANEKLFF
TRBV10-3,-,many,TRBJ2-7,TGTGCCATCAGTGAGTCGAAAGGGTACGAGCAGTACTTC,CAISESKGYEQYF
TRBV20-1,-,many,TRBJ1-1,TGCAGTGCTAGAGATGCGGGCAGCTATTCGGTGAACACTGAAGCTTTCTTT,CSARDAGSYSVNTEAFF
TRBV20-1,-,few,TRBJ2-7,TGCAGTGCTCGTCGCGTGGGGAGTCCCTACGAGCAGTACTTC,CSARRVGSPYEQYF
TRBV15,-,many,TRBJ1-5,TGTGCCACCAGCAGAGATCTTGGGCAGAGCAATCAGCCCCAGCATTTT,CATSRDLGQSNQPQHF
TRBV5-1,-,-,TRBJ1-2,TGCGCCAGCAGCTTGAGAGACAGTCCTATTTATGGCTACACCTTC,CASSLRDSPIYGYTF
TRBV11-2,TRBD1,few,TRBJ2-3,TGTGCCAGCAGCTCACAGGGGGCGGGAGATACGCAGTATTTT,CASSSQGAGDTQYF
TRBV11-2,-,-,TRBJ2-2,TGTGCCAGCAGCTCAGATATAAGAACCGGGGAGCTGTTTTTT,CASSSDIRTGELFF
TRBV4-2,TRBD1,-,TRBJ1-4,TGTGCCAGCAGCCAAGGGACAGGGGGCCTTACCGCAACTAATGAAAAACTGTTTTTT,CASSQGTGGLTATNEKLFF
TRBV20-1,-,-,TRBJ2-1,TGCAGTGCTAGAGATCGTCCAGGGGTTTTCCCCTACAATGAGCAGTTCTTC,CSARDRPGVFPYNEQFF
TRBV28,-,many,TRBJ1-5,TGTGCCAGCAGCCCCTCCGGACCCAGCAATCAGCCCCAGCATTTT,CASSPSGPSNQPQHF
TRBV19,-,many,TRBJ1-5,TGTGCCAGTAGCCAAGGGGCCTCCAATCAGCCCCAGCATTTT,CASSQGASNQPQHF
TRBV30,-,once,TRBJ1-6,TGTGCCTGGGGGACACCCCATAATTCACCCCTCCACTTT,CAWGTPHNSPLHF
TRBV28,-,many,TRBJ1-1,TGTGCCAGCAGTTTTCTACAGGGAAACACTGAAGCTTTCTTT,CASSFLQGNTEAFF
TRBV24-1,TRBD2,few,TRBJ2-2,TGTGCCACCAGTGACAAAGGACTAGCGGGAGGGCCCCCCGGGAAGCTGTTTTTT,CATSDKGLAGGPPGKLFF
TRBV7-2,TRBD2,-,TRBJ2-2,TGTGCCAGCAGCCCTCCGGGGACTAGCGGGGCGAACACCGGGGAGCTGTTTTTT,CASSPPGTSGANTGELFF
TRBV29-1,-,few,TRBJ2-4,TGCAGCGTTGAAACTTCGCAGGGAGTACAAAACATTCAGTACTTC,CSVETSQGVQNIQYF
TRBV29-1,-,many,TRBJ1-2,TGCAGCGTCGAATTATTGGACTATGGCTACACCTTC,CSVELLDYGYTF
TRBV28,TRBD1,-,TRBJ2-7,TGTGCCAGCAGTAAACAGGGACAGGGTTCTTACGAGCAGTACTTC,CASSKQGQGSYEQYF
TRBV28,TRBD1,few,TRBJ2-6,TGTGCCAGCAGTCCGACAGGGGATTGGGCTGGGGCCAACGTCCTGACTTTC,CASSPTGDWAGANVLTF
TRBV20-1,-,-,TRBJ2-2,TGCAGTGCTACTGGGCCGAACACCGGGGAGCTGTTTTTT,CSATGPNTGELFF
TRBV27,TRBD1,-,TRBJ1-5,TGTGCCAGCAGTTTATTCGGACAGGGCGGAATTCAGCCCCAGCATTTT,CASSLFGQGGIQPQHF
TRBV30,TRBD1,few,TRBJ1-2,TGTGCCTGGAGTCAAGGGGGCGACTATGGCTACACCTTC,CAWSQGGDYGYTF
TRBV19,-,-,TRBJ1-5,TGTGCCAGTACCCTAGGGGGATTTCAGCCCCAGCATTTT,CASTLGGFQPQHF
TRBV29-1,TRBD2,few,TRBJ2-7,TGCAGCGTTGAGGGGGAGGGTGCCCCCTACGAGCAGTACTTC,CSVEGEGAPYEQYF
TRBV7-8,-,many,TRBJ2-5,TGTGCCAGCAGCTTAGAGGTCTTAAGGACCGGAGATGCCGGGCGAGAGACCCAGTACTTC,CASSLEVLRTGDAGRETQYF
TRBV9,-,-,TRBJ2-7,TGTGCCAGCAGCCCTCTCACCCAGGGAGACGAGCAGTACTTC,CASSPLTQGDEQYF
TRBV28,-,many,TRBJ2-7,TGTGCCAGCAGTTTTTACGGCTCCTACGAGCAGTACTTC,CASSFYGSYEQYF
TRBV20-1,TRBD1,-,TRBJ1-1,TGCAGTGCCGTGGACAGGCAAAGCATGAACACTGAAGCTTTCTTT,CSAVDRQSMNTEAFF
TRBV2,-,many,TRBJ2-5,TGTGCCAGCAGTGGCAGGGGTTTGGAGACCCAGTACTTC,CASSGRGLETQYF
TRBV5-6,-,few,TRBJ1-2,TGTGCCAGCAGAACAGGGTCGGTAAACTATGGCTACACCTTC,CASRTGSVNYGYTF
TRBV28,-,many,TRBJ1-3,TGTGCCAGCAGCCCCTTAAATGGAAACACCATATATTTT,CASSPLNGNTIYF
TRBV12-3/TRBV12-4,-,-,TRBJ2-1,TGTGCCAGCAGCCCCGCAGGGCCGGGTGAGCAGTTCTTC,CASSPAGPGEQFF
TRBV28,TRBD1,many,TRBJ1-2,TGTGCCAGCAGCCGCGACAGGGTGGGATATGGCTACACCTTC,CASSRDRVGYGYTF
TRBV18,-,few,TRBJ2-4,TGTGCCAGCTCCAGCCCATGGGAAACCAAAAACATTCAGTACTTC,CASSSPWETKNIQYF
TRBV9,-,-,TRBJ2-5,TGTGCCAGCAGCCCCCCTGGTAGGGAGACGGAGACCCAGTACTTC,CASSPPGRETETQYF
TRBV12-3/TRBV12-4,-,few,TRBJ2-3,TGTGCCAGCAGCCATACCCTGGACCGCCTCATATACACAGATACGCAGTATTTT,CASSHTLDRLIYTDTQYF
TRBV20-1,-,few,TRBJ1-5,TGCAGTGCTAGAGAAGGACAGTTCAATCAGCCCCAGCATTTT,CSAREGQFNQPQHF
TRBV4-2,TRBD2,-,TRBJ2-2,TGTGCCAGCAGCCAAGAGGGTTGGGCTAGCGGGAACACCGGGGAGCTGTTTTTT,CASSQEGWASGNTGELFF
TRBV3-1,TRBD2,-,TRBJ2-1,TGTGCCAGCAGCCCCCAACTCTCTAGCGGACCTTACAATGAGCAGTTCTTC,CASSPQLSSGPYNEQFF
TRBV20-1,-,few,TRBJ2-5,TGCAGTGCTAGGGAGCGTACAAAGATTCAAGAGACCCAGTACTTC,CSARERTKIQETQYF
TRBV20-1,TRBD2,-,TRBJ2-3,TGCAGTTCCAGATCGACTAGCGGGAGGGCCCGATACTTTGCTACGCAGTATTTT,CSSRSTSGRARYFATQYF
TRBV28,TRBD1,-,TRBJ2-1,TGTGCCAGCAGCAACACCGGGACAGGGATTGAGGATGAGCAGTTCTTC,CASSNTGTGIEDEQFF
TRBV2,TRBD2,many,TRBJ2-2,TGTGCCAGCCGCCCCGGTTGGGCTAGCGGGATATGGAGGACCGGGGAGCTGTTTTTT,CASRPGWASGIWRTGELFF
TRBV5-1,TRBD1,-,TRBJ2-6,TGCGCCAGCAGCTTGGGATCCCAGGGGGCTTCGGGGGCCAACGTCCTGACTTTC,CASSLGSQGASGANVLTF
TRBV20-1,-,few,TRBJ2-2,TGCAGTGCTAGCTATTTCGGGGAGCTGTTTTTT,CSASYFGELFF
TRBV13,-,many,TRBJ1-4,TGTGCCAGCAGTCAGATAACTCGCAGGGGAGATGAAAAACTGTTTTTT,CASSQITRRGDEKLFF
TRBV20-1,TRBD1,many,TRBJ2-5,TGCAGTGCAGTGCCGGGACAGGCTGTGAAGACCCAGTACTTC,CSAVPGQAVKTQYF
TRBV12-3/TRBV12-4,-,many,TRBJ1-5,TGTGCCAGCAGTTTACAGGTCAATCAGCCCCAGCATTTT,CASSLQVNQPQHF
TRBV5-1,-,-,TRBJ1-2,TGCGCCAGCAGCTCGGTTGTCAGCAATAACTATGGCTACACCTTC,CASSSVVSNNYGYTF
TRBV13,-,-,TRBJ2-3,TGTGCCAGCAGCCTCGGAGGGTGGGCCACAGATACGCAGTATTTT,CASSLGGWATDTQYF
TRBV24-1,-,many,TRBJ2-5,TGTGCCACCAGTGATTCCACACCTGGCAGGGAGAGGGAGACCCAGTACTTC,CATSDSTPGRERETQYF
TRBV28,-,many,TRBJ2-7,TGTGCCAGCAGCTATTTGGTAGAGCAGTACTTC,CASSYLVEQYF
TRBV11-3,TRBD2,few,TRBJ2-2,TGTGCCAGCAGCTCCACTAGCGGGAGCACCGGGGAGCTGTTTTTT,CASSSTSGSTGELFF
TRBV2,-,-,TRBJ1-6,TGTGCCAGCAGCCGCACCTCACCCCGGGATAATTCACCCCTCCACTTT,CASSRTSPRDNSPLHF